The 6 T cell receptor beta chains presented below share a single source sample, sequenced in a study of CD8 T cell repertoires and HIV-1 epitope variants. No antigen has been assigned to these receptors. Measured with immunoSEQ multiplex PCR; TCRdb has only the in-frame clones, and not every one. The table lists roughly 4,500 clones, 55% to 80% of them singletons. Sequenced input: cultured CD8+ T cells derived from PBMCs. The receptor source for this set is a male donor with HIV.

This clone was picked up a small number of times. The V call is TRBV9, the J call TRBJ2-7; TRBD2 agrees at 7 bases. There are 12 residues in the CDR3. V trimming: 0 bases; J trimming: 6 bases; junction bases outside the gene matches: 0. Germline V lookup: CDR1 SGDLS, CDR2 YYNGEE. CDR3 loop: CASSVGEGEQYF. The DNA for the CDR3 is TGTGCCAGCAGCGTAGGGGAGGGCGAGCAGTACTTC.

The chain joins TRBV19 to TRBJ2-1; 10 nucleotides align to TRBD2. Germline-derived CDR1 and CDR2 are LNHDA and SQIVND (reference sequence). Trimming at V came to 3 bases and at J to 7 bases, leaving 15 bases not matched to a gene. The CDR3 extends over 18 amino acids. The CDR3 nucleotides read TGTGCCAGTAGTATGGTGGCTAGCGGGAGCGGCGTAAGGAATGAGCAGTTCTTC. Translation: CASSMVASGSGVRNEQFF.

This clone was picked up one time. The chain uses TRBV6-5 and TRBJ2-1; a possible D gene is TRBD1 (6 bases). Trimming took 0 bases from V and 7 from J, leaving 16 bases between them. Germline V gene data show CDR1 as MNHEY and CDR2 as SVGAGI. There are 16 residues in the CDR3. The chain's CDR3 is CASSYSGRGRRNEQFF. The CDR3 DNA is TGTGCCAGCAGTTACTCGGGCAGGGGAAGGCGAAATGAGCAGTTCTTC.

This clone occurred a few times. The chain combines TRBV27 with TRBJ1-1; no reliable D call. V was shortened by 6 bases and J by 3 bases, with 14 bases between the two germline ends. The CDR3 has 14 residues. Germline assignment: CDR1 MNHEY and CDR2 SMNVEV (reference sequence). The CDR3 region is CASSPSDTYTEAFF. For the CDR3, the DNA is TGTGCCAGCAGCCCCTCCGACACTTACACTGAAGCTTTCTTT.

This rearrangement joins TRBV19 to TRBJ1-2, with a weak D call TRBD1 (6 bases). Germline values: CDR1 LNHDA, CDR2 SQIVND (reference sequence). The CDR3 consists of 14 residues. The V and J ends lost 2 bases and 4 bases respectively, with 11 bases between them. The CDR3 coding sequence is TGTGCCAGTAGTATAAGTGGCAGGGGCTATGGCTACACCTTC. This encodes CASSISGRGYGYTF.

This chain links TRBV5-4 with TRBJ1-1, with D tentatively TRBD1 (5 bases). This CDR3 comprises 13 residues. The germline CDR1 and CDR2 sequences are SGHNT and YYREEE (reference sequence). V was clipped by 5 bases and J by 1 base, with 9 bases between them. The DNA of the CDR3 is TGTGCCAGCAGTCTCGACAGGAACACTGAAGCTTTCTTT. Amino acid sequence: CASSLDRNTEAFF.